A selection of T cell receptor beta chains follows, all from one sample in a study of OX40 agonist ivuxolimab in advanced cancers. Libraries were prepared by immunoSEQ multiplex PCR; TCRdb keeps only in-frame clonotypes and omits some of them. This table holds about 25,000 clones, approximately 83% found once. Here the sequenced sample was CD4+ or CD8+ T cells sorted from blood, taken in a trial of the OX40 agonist ivuxolimab. The source of these receptors is an adult with an advanced solid tumor such as melanoma, head and neck, liver or kidney cancer. CDR3s include the opening cysteine and the closing phenylalanine or tryptophan. D genes are given only for firm matches. Clone size appears in some rows only: once, few, many, or a class for an expanded clone.

D,V,size,J,CDR3,DNA
-,TRBV7-9,-,TRBJ2-5,CASSFRRGLQETQYF,TGTGCCAGCAGCTTTAGGAGGGGGCTCCAAGAGACCCAGTACTTC
-,TRBV9,-,TRBJ1-3,CASSTRGSLGGNTIYF,TGTGCCAGCAGTACTAGAGGGTCCCTGGGAGGAAACACCATATATTTT
TRBD1,TRBV9,-,TRBJ2-1,CASSVEGQGAHEQFF,TGTGCCAGCAGCGTAGAAGGACAGGGGGCCCATGAGCAGTTCTTC
-,TRBV4-1,-,TRBJ1-1,CASSLPGEVAFF,TGCGCCAGCAGCCTCCCGGGGGAGGTAGCTTTCTTT
TRBD2,TRBV5-1,-,TRBJ2-3,CASGHPPAGGPPSTDTQYF,TGCGCCAGCGGACACCCGCCAGCGGGAGGGCCCCCTAGCACAGATACGCAGTATTTT
-,TRBV6-1,-,TRBJ1-2,CASSLKGNYDGCTF,TGTGCCAGCTCCCTTAAGGGGAACTACGATGGCTGCACCTTC
-,TRBV19,-,TRBJ2-7,CASSIKRGGPYEQYF,TGTGCCAGTAGTATAAAACGGGGAGGTCCCTACGAGCAGTACTTC
TRBD1,TRBV13,-,TRBJ1-4,CASSIRTGFEKLFF,TGTGCCAGCAGCATTAGGACAGGGTTTGAAAAACTGTTTTTT
TRBD1,TRBV11-2,once,TRBJ2-2,CASIKQGTTGELFF,TGTGCCAGCATCAAACAGGGGACCACCGGGGAGCTGTTTTTT
-,TRBV21-1,medium-sized,TRBJ2-7,CASSKEGRDEQYF,TGTGCCAGCAGCAAAGAGGGCAGGGACGAGCAGTACTTC
-,TRBV5-6,few,TRBJ2-3,CASSLEGGVALQHTDTQYF,TGTGCCAGCAGCTTGGAAGGGGGGGTAGCCCTACAACACACAGATACGCAGTATTTT
-,TRBV6-6,few,TRBJ1-2,CASSYPESGTNYGYTF,TGTGCCAGCAGTTACCCGGAGTCTGGGACTAACTATGGCTACACCTTC
-,TRBV2,-,TRBJ1-4,CASRERTQVGEKLFF,TGTGCCAGCAGGGAACGAACCCAAGTAGGGGAAAAACTGTTTTTT
TRBD1,TRBV7-9,-,TRBJ1-1,CASSLGAIGTASLNTEAFF,TGTGCCAGCAGCTTAGGGGCTATCGGGACAGCCAGTCTGAACACTGAAGCTTTCTTT
-,TRBV30,once,TRBJ1-1,CAWRVGVNTEAFF,TGTGCCTGGAGAGTCGGGGTGAACACTGAAGCTTTCTTT
-,TRBV4-1,-,TRBJ1-6,CASSQTQVTDSPLHF,TGCGCCAGCAGCCAAACGCAGGTCACGGATTCACCCCTCCACTTT
TRBD1,TRBV27,once,TRBJ2-7,CASSLDRAREQYF,TGTGCCAGCAGTTTAGACAGGGCTCGAGAGCAGTACTTC
-,TRBV25-1,-,TRBJ1-5,CASSPGNNQPQHF,TGTGCCAGCAGTCCTGGGAACAATCAGCCCCAGCATTTT
TRBD2,TRBV5-1,-,TRBJ2-5,CASSWTSGGAGTQYF,TGCGCCAGCAGCTGGACTAGCGGGGGGGCAGGGACCCAGTACTTC
-,TRBV4-1,-,TRBJ2-1,CASSQGPTNEQFF,TGCGCCAGCAGCCAAGGCCCGACGAATGAGCAGTTCTTC
TRBD2,TRBV5-1,-,TRBJ2-2,CASSLASSGGGTGELFF,TGCGCCAGCAGCTTGGCCTCCAGCGGGGGGGGCACCGGGGAGCTGTTTTTT
TRBD2,TRBV9,-,TRBJ2-1,CASSPRPGLAGVNEQFF,TGTGCCAGCAGCCCACGTCCCGGGCTAGCGGGAGTCAATGAGCAGTTCTTC
-,TRBV7-8,once,TRBJ2-1,CASRTGHEQFF,TGTGCCAGCAGAACCGGGCATGAGCAGTTCTTC
TRBD2,TRBV7-6,-,TRBJ2-3,CASSPRTGGTQYF,TGTGCCAGCAGCCCTCGGACGGGGGGGACGCAGTATTTT
-,TRBV5-5,few,TRBJ1-5,CASSGDLNQPQHF,TGTGCCAGCAGCGGGGACCTTAATCAGCCCCAGCATTTT
TRBD1,TRBV30,-,TRBJ2-7,CAWTGTGINEQYF,TGTGCCTGGACAGGGACAGGGATCAACGAGCAGTACTTC
-,TRBV27,once,TRBJ2-7,CASSRRGQSTYEQYF,TGTGCCAGCAGCCGGCGGGGGCAGAGTACCTACGAGCAGTACTTC
-,TRBV30,-,TRBJ1-2,CASPARGNYGYTF,TGTGCCAGCCCAGCGAGGGGGAACTATGGCTACACCTTC
-,TRBV6-4,once,TRBJ1-1,CASRVFGGDKAFF,TGTGCCAGCCGGGTTTTTGGTGGGGACAAAGCTTTCTTT
-,TRBV13,-,TRBJ1-2,CAIPRGGGWYGYTF,TGTGCCATCCCACGTGGGGGGGGTTGGTATGGCTACACCTTC
TRBD2,TRBV9,-,TRBJ2-1,CASSGAVKGGSNEQFF,TGTGCCAGCAGCGGCGCTGTCAAGGGAGGGTCCAATGAGCAGTTCTTC
-,TRBV5-5,-,TRBJ2-2,CASSTGNGELFF,TGTGCCAGCAGCACCGGAAACGGGGAGCTGTTTTTT
-,TRBV7-9,-,TRBJ2-5,CASRGSSETQYF,TGTGCCAGCCGTGGTAGTTCGGAGACCCAGTACTTC
-,TRBV11-3,once,TRBJ1-1,CASSLDFRGDTEAFF,TGTGCCAGCAGCTTAGACTTTCGTGGGGATACTGAAGCTTTCTTT
-,TRBV7-9,-,TRBJ2-7,CASSLSKWTEVGYEQYF,TGTGCCAGCAGCTTATCGAAGTGGACTGAAGTCGGCTACGAGCAGTACTTC
-,TRBV9,-,TRBJ1-2,CASSLGGPNGYTF,TGTGCCAGCAGCCTCGGGGGGCCGAATGGCTACACCTTC